These 14 T cell receptor beta chains were all obtained from the same sample, sequenced in a study of T cell responses to AZD1222 COVID-19 vaccine. The method was immunoSEQ multiplex PCR; TCRdb's version includes in-frame clones alone and lacks a portion of them. The sample has 150,000 to 200,000 clones, around nine tenths seen once; the top ten hold less than 1.3%. Sequenced here: peripheral blood, sampled 28 days after the second AZD1222 dose. The receptors originated from an adult who received the AZD1222 COVID-19 vaccine.

This chain uses TRBV2 with TRBJ1-2, with D tentatively TRBD1 (6 bases). Deletions cut 10 bases from V and 3 bases from J, with 21 bases between. The V gene's germline CDR1 is SNHLY and CDR2 FYNNEI. The CDR3 runs to 15 residues. For the CDR3, the DNA is TGTGCCATCGAGGACCGGGACACTTCCCACTATGGCTACACCTTC. It yields the protein CAIEDRDTSHYGYTF.

The chain recombines TRBV11-2 with TRBJ1-4; D perhaps matches TRBD1 (5 bases). Germline V gives CDR1 SGHAT, CDR2 FQNNGV. The CDR3 extends over 13 amino acids. Trimming took off 4 bases at V and 8 bases at J, with 11 bases between the two ends. The CDR3 DNA sequence: TGTGCCAGCAGCTGGGGCCAAAGAGAAAAACTGTTTTTT. Amino acids: CASSWGQREKLFF.

The J gene is TRBJ2-7, the V gene TRBV27, with D uncertain. The CDR3 contains 15 residues. V was trimmed by 0 bases and J by 3 bases, leaving 12 bases between them. Germline CDR1 and CDR2: MNHEY and SMNVEV (reference sequence). CDR3 region: CASSLSNGQLYEQYF. The CDR3, as DNA: TGTGCCAGCAGTTTATCGAATGGGCAGCTCTACGAGCAGTACTTC.

This chain links TRBV19 with TRBJ1-5; 7 nucleotides line up with TRBD1. From germline, CDR1 is LNHDA and CDR2 SQIVND (reference sequence). V was clipped by 9 bases and J by 3 bases; unmatched bases: 5. This CDR3 comprises 13 residues. CDR3: CASKGQFNQPQHF. In DNA, the CDR3 is TGTGCCAGCAAGGGACAGTTCAATCAGCCCCAGCATTTT.

The chain couples TRBV6-4 to TRBJ1-1, with TRBD1 matching 7 bases. Germline values: CDR1 MRHNA, CDR2 SNTAGT. This CDR3 comprises 13 residues. J gave up 5 bases and V 2 bases, and 2 bases lay outside the gene matches. DNA for the CDR3: TGTGCCAGCAGTGACAGGGGGCCTACTGAAGCTTTCTTT. Its protein product is CASSDRGPTEAFF.

The chain couples TRBV18 to TRBJ1-5; 10 bases line up with TRBD1. V gave up 4 bases and J gave up 7 bases; unmatched junction bases: 7. CDR1 is KGHSH, CDR2 LQKENI, per germline. The CDR3 extends over 15 amino acids. The CDR3 protein is CASSLSDRGVQPQHF. The CDR3 bases are TGTGCCAGCTCACTATCGGACAGGGGGGTACAGCCCCAGCATTTT.

The chain carries TRBV27 and TRBJ2-5; D could derive from TRBD1 or TRBD2 (5 bases each). The CDR3 consists of 13 residues. CDR1 and CDR2 from the germline V gene are MNHEY and SMNVEV (reference sequence). Between the trimmed V and J ends, which lost 3 bases and 5 bases, there was a span of 10 bases. This chain's CDR3 is CASSFRGRETQYF. The CDR3 nucleotides are TGTGCCAGCAGTTTCCGGGGACGGGAGACCCAGTACTTC.

The gene calls are TRBV19 and TRBJ2-1; possibly TRBD2 for D (7 bases). The germline CDR1 and CDR2 sequences are LNHDA and SQIVND (reference sequence). The CDR3 consists of 15 residues. The V and J ends lost 3 bases and 4 bases respectively, with 13 bases between them. The CDR3 spells CASSIRGGNYNEQFF. DNA for the CDR3: TGTGCCAGTAGTATTAGGGGGGGGAATTACAATGAGCAGTTCTTC.

This clone was seen once. The genes are TRBV6-1 and TRBJ2-5; D ambiguous. Germline V gene data show CDR1 as MNHNS and CDR2 as SASEGT. Trimming removed 1 base at V and 5 bases at J, with 14 bases between. This CDR3 comprises 15 residues. This CDR3 reads CASSEVTDFRETQYF. CDR3 nucleotide sequence: TGTGCCAGCAGTGAAGTGACCGACTTTCGGGAGACCCAGTACTTC.

The chain carries TRBV21-1 and TRBJ2-3; TRBD2 is the table's D call and was not checked against the DNA. TRBV21-1 has pseudogene status. The length of the CDR3 is 16 residues. In DNA, the CDR3 is TGTGCCAGCAGCAAGACGGGAGGGGGGGACACAGATACGCAGTATTTT. Its protein product is CASSKTGGGDTDTQYF.

The rearrangement links TRBV6-5 to TRBJ1-2; D is uncertain. Germline V gene lookup returns CDR1 MNHEY and CDR2 SVGAGI. The CDR3 has 14 amino acids. V lost 6 bases and J 0 bases, leaving 11 bases between the germline ends. In nucleotides, the CDR3 is TGTGCCAGCAGGGGAGGACTGTCTAACTATGGCTACACCTTC. This translates into CASRGGLSNYGYTF.

V usage is TRBV7-2 and J usage is TRBJ1-2, with 7 bases identical to TRBD1. Germline values: CDR1 SGHTA, CDR2 FQGNSA. V lost 3 bases, J lost 8 bases, and 6 bases stayed unmatched. There are 13 residues in the CDR3. CDR3 nucleotides: TGTGCCAGCAGCTTGACAGGGCCGTGGGGCTACACCTTC. Translated, it gives CASSLTGPWGYTF.

CDR3 in DNA: TGTGCCAGCAGCTCGGTGAATTCACCCCTCCACTTT. It specifies CASSSVNSPLHF. The chain joins TRBV11-2 to TRBJ1-6; D unclear. In germline, CDR1 is SGHAT, CDR2 FQNNGV. The CDR3 consists of 12 residues. Trimming took 4 bases from V and 7 from J, leaving 5 bases between them.

This clone was picked up a small number of times. No DNA is shown, since the ends of the CDR3 on it are uncertain; the CDR3 is the one TCRdb lists. This chain joins TRBV12-3 or TRBV12-4 and TRBJ1-2. A total of 13 residues make up the CDR3, ends included. CDR3 region: CASSLGMGYGYTF.